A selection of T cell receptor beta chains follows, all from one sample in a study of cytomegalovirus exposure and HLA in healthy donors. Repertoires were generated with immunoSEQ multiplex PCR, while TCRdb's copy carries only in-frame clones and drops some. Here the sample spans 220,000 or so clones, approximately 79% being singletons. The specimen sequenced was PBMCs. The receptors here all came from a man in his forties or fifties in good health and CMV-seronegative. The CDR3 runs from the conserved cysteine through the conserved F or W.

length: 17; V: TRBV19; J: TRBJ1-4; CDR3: CASSVPGTGGSNEKLFF
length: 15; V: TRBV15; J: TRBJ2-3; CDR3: CATSREAGGPDTQYF
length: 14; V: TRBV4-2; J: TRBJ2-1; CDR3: CASSPRTSGIEQFF
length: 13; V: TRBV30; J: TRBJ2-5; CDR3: CAWSGESRETQYF
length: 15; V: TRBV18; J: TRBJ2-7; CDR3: CASSPPGLAGAEQYF
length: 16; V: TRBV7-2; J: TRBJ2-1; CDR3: CASSFTTSGRNNEQFF
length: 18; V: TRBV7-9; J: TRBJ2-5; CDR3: CASRAGTGGGGLQETQYF
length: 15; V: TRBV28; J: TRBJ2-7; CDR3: CASSLLGQGPYEQYF
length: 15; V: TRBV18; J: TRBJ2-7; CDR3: CASSPRVSGSYEQYF
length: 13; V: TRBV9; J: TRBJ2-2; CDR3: CASSVFRTGELFF
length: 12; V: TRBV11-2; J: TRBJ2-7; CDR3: CASSSGFYEQYF
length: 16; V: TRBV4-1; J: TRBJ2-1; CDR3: CASSLRGTSGNNEQFF
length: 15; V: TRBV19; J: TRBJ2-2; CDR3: CASSTRGSSTGELFF
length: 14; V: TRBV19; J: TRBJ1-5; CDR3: CASSPTGGNQPQHF
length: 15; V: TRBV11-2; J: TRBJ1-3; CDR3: CASSLGRSSGNTIYF
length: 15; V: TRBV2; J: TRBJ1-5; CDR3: CASSKEDTNNQPQHF
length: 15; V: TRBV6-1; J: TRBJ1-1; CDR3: CASSDRWGLNTEAFF
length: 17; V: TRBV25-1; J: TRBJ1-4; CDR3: CASSVGQGPRTNEKLFF
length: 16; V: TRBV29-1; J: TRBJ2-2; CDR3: CSVAGAGGRNTGELFF
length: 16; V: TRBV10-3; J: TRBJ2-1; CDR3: CAISGQSGSSYNEQFF
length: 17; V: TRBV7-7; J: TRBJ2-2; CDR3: CASSALYDLGRTGELFF
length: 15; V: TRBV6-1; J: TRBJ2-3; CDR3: CASPPGTGGTDTQYF
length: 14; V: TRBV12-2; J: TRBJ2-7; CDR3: CASRLDLGPYEQYF
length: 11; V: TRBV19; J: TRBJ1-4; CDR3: CASSLTDTVFF
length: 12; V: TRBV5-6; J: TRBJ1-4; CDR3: CASSLNFEKLFF
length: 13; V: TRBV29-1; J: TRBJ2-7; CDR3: CSAQRDRAYEQYF
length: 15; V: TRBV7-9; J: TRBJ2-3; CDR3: CASSLVTAGTDTQYF
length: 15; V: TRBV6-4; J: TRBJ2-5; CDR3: CASSPGTGASETQYF
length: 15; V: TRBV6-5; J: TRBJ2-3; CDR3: CASSRGIPGPDTQYF
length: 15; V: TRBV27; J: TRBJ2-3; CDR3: CASSLRGYPTDTQYF
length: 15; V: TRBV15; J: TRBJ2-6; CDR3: CATSTRKSGANVLTF
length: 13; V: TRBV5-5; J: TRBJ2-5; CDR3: CASSPGPQETQYF
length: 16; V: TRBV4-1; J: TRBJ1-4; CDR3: CASSQDSAGTNEKLFF
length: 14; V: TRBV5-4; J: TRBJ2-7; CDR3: CASTTRGVPYEQYF
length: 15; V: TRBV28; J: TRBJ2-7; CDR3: CASSHSGTGGYEQYF
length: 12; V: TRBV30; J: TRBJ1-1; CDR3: CAWSVRGTEAFF
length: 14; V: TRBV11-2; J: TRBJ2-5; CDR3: CASSFGGGRETQYF
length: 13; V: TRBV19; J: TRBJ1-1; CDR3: CASSKIVNTEAFF
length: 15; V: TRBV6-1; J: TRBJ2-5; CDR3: CASSGQILGGETQYF
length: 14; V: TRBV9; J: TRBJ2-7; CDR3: CASSVVGGGNEQYF
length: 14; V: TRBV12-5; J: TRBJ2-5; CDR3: CASGSGDSQETQYF
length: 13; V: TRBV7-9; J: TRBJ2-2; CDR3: CASSPLGSGELFF
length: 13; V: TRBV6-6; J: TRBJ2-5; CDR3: CASSIRGVETQYF